This T cell receptor beta chain appears in the sequencing data of a study of T cells in Graves' hyperthyroidism and ophthalmopathy. CDR1 is MNHNS, CDR2 SASEGT, per germline. The CDR3 length is 12 residues. Trimming shortened V by 1 base and J by 13 bases, and 13 bases separated the two germline ends. This clonotype has a count of ten or more. It was RNA transcripts that yielded the amplified TCR beta CDR3 regions. First-round RT-PCR targeting the TCR CDR3 was performed with the HTBI primer set. TCRdb called the multiplex PCR reads again in MiXCR, with one record for every CDR3 protein. The repertoire consists of approximately 610,000 distinct CDR3 sequences, with roughly 14% occurring once and the leading ten covering around 4.1%.

The specimen was blood. This chain joins TRBV6-1 and TRBJ1-2; D is ambiguous. The sequence came from a woman aged 40 to 55 with Graves' ophthalmopathy. CDR3 loop: CASSEDEARGTF. CDR3 bases: TGTGCCAGCAGTGAAGATGAGGCGCGGGGCACCTTC.